These 26 T cell receptor beta chains share one sample of origin, sequenced in a study of siplizumab effects on memory and regulatory T cells (dated by TCRdb to 2018 to 2020). Libraries were built with the immunoSEQ multiplex PCR assay. TCRdb took over this immuneACCESS table, retaining in-frame rearrangements with V and J assigned. Such tables are incomplete; in checked studies, under half of the missing clones stem from an unresolved V gene, and the remainder is unexplained. The sample has just under 85,000 clones on record, about 87% of them singletons. Around 1.6% of the sample rests with the top ten. Sequenced sample: Tregs sorted from blood. The receptor source for this set is a human donor in good health.

This clone showed up just a few times. The rearrangement uses TRBV19 and TRBJ1-1; weak D call: TRBD1 (5 bases). This CDR3 contains 15 residues. Germline assignment: CDR1 LNHDA and CDR2 SQIVND (reference sequence). Trimming left V 3 bases short and J 3 bases short, with 14 bases between. DNA for the CDR3: TGTGCCAGTAGTATTGGGGCTTCAGCCTACACTGAAGCTTTCTTT. It translates to CASSIGASAYTEAFF.

The genes are TRBV7-9 and TRBJ1-6, with no clear D. The V and J ends lost 1 base and 2 bases respectively, with 3 bases between them. This CDR3 is 14 amino acids long. The V gene's germline CDR1 is SEHNR and CDR2 FQNEAQ (reference sequence). The CDR3 reads CASSLGTYNSPLHF. CDR3 nucleotides: TGTGCCAGCAGCTTAGGGACCTATAATTCACCCCTCCACTTT.

The chain couples TRBV5-1 to TRBJ2-1, with TRBD2 matching 7 bases. J gave up 7 bases and V 2 bases, and 15 bases lay outside the gene matches. The germline V gene encodes CDR1 SGHRS and CDR2 YFSETQ. The CDR3 covers 17 residues. CDR3 nucleotide sequence: TGCGCCAGCAGCTTATTAGTCGGGGCGGGGGATGGGAATGAGCAGTTCTTC. This translates into CASSLLVGAGDGNEQFF.

The J gene is TRBJ2-4, the V gene TRBV12-5; TRBD1 matches at 7 bases. Germline lookup yields CDR1 LGHNT and CDR2 FRNRAP. Trimming at V came to 3 bases and at J to 0 bases, leaving 11 bases not matched to a gene. The CDR3 runs to 18 residues. This CDR3 reads CASGFYTDRAVAKNIQYF. CDR3 nucleotides: TGTGCTAGTGGTTTTTACACTGACAGGGCGGTAGCCAAAAACATTCAGTACTTC.

This clone came up once. The V gene is TRBV5-6, the J gene TRBJ1-2; 7 bases fit TRBD1. CDR1 and CDR2 from the germline V gene are SGHDT and YYEEEE. The CDR3 contains 14 residues. V shed 5 bases and J 1 base; nucleotides not matched to a gene: 5. The DNA for the CDR3 is TGTGCCAGCAGACAGGGGCCCTTTAACTATGGCTACACCTTC. This encodes CASRQGPFNYGYTF.

A word on this clone: At one end, the junction sequence differs from germline, possibly due to a read error. The V gene is TRBV5-6, the J gene TRBJ2-7, with TRBD1 identical over 8 bases. CDR1 and CDR2 from the germline V gene are SGHDT and YYEEEE. The CDR3 spans 15 residues. In nucleotides, the CDR3 is TGTGCCAGCAGCTCCCTCCTCGGAAGACAGGGGATTGAGGGCTTC. Amino acids: CASSSLLGRQGIEGF.

V is TRBV7-9 and J is TRBJ1-1, with a weak D call TRBD1 (5 bases). Trimming pared 1 base from V and 0 bases from J, leaving 9 bases between. There are 15 residues in the CDR3. Germline CDR1 and CDR2: SEHNR and FQNEAQ (reference sequence). CDR3 region: CASSLGPGVNTEAFF. The CDR3, as DNA: TGTGCCAGCAGCTTAGGACCGGGGGTGAACACTGAAGCTTTCTTT. Full variable domain (outside the CDR3, taken from reference TRBV7-9 and TRBJ1-1): DTGVSQNPRHKITKRGQNVTFRCDPISEHNRLYWYRQTLGQGPEFLTYFQNEAQLEKSRLLSDRFSAERPKGSFSTLEIQRTEQGDSAMYLCASSLGPGVNTEAFFGQGTRLTVV.

This chain uses TRBV25-1 with TRBJ2-1, with 12 bases lining up with TRBD1. V shed 5 bases, J shed 11 bases, and the junction held 7 bases outside the gene matches. Germline V CDR1 and CDR2: MGHDK, SYGVNS. The CDR3 length is 14 residues. The CDR3 loop reads CASSPGQGATKQFF. The CDR3 nucleotides read TGTGCCAGCAGTCCGGGACAGGGGGCAACTAAGCAGTTCTTC.

This chain connects TRBV28 to TRBJ2-1, with 10 bases that match TRBD1. Per the germline V gene, CDR1 is MDHEN and CDR2 is SYDVKM. This CDR3 spans 16 amino acids. V lost 4 bases, J lost 7 bases, and 10 bases stayed unmatched. The CDR3 bases are TGTGCCAGCAGTTCCACCCGGGACAGGGGTTTGAATGAGCAGTTCTTC. Protein product: CASSSTRDRGLNEQFF.

This clone was recorded only once. This chain links TRBV5-1 with TRBJ1-5; D ambiguous. The CDR3 spans 18 residues. V was shortened by 2 bases and J by 0 bases, with 18 bases between the two germline ends. CDR1 and CDR2 from the germline V gene are SGHRS and YFSETQ. The CDR3 nucleotides are TGCGCCAGCAGCTTTGAACCGGCAGAACATTATAGCAATCAGCCCCAGCATTTT. This encodes CASSFEPAEHYSNQPQHF.

This CDR3 reads CASSQPRGAEDTQYF. The CDR3 bases are TGTGCCAGCAGTCAACCTCGGGGGGCCGAAGATACGCAGTATTTT. V usage is TRBV28 and J usage is TRBJ2-3, with D possibly matching TRBD2 (7 bases). The CDR3 spans 15 residues. CDR1 is MDHEN, CDR2 SYDVKM, per germline. V lost 5 bases to trimming and J lost 5 bases, with 17 bases between them.

Regarding this clone: Its ends do not fully match the called genes, so a read error is possible. The chain uses TRBV28 and TRBJ1-3; D gene unclear. The CDR3 extends over 14 amino acids. Germline V gene sequence: CDR1 MDHEN, CDR2 SYDVKM. The CDR3 nucleotides are TGTGTCAGCAGTTTACCCTCCTCTGGAAACACCATATATTTT. Amino acids: CVSSLPSSGNTIYF.

CDR3 nucleotide sequence: TGTGCCAGCAGTGGACAGGGGGCGGCGTTCGGGGAGCTGTTTTTT. Encoded protein: CASSGQGAAFGELFF. The chain employs TRBV6-1 and TRBJ2-2; 10 bases fit TRBD1. With V trimmed by 4 bases and J by 7 bases, 6 bases remained unmatched. Per the germline V gene, CDR1 is MNHNS and CDR2 is SASEGT. CDR3 size: 15 residues.

The chain combines TRBV6-6 with TRBJ1-6, with D tentatively TRBD1 (5 bases). The ends were cut back, 9 bases at V and 10 bases at J, with 16 bases in the middle. CDR1 MNHNY and CDR2 SVGAGI come from the germline V gene (reference sequence). The CDR3 runs 13 residues. The CDR3 protein is CASGGEGRSPLHF. Here the CDR3 DNA reads TGTGCCAGTGGGGGTGAGGGACGGTCACCCCTCCACTTT.

The V and J genes are TRBV9 and TRBJ2-2, with TRBD2 matching over 7 bases. The V and J ends lost 4 bases and 4 bases, in that order; junction bases with no gene match: 4. The CDR3 extends over 14 amino acids. Germline V lookup: CDR1 SGDLS, CDR2 YYNGEE. The CDR3 coding sequence is TGTGCCAGCAGCCCCCCGGGGGGCACCGGGGAGCTGTTTTTT. Protein: CASSPPGGTGELFF.

The chain recombines TRBV18 with TRBJ2-2; 8 nucleotides agree with TRBD1. The CDR3 has 16 residues. V gave up 1 base and J gave up 0 bases; unmatched junction bases: 1. The V gene's germline CDR1 is KGHSH and CDR2 LQKENI. The CDR3 DNA is TGTGCCAGCTCACCACAACAGGGGGCGAACACCGGGGAGCTGTTTTTT. This translates into CASSPQQGANTGELFF.

The rearrangement links TRBV9 to TRBJ2-4; the match to TRBD2 covers 10 bases. From germline, CDR1 is SGDLS and CDR2 YYNGEE. Unmatched junction bases numbered 9, after V lost 0 bases and J lost 3 bases. This CDR3 has 18 residues. The DNA for the CDR3 is TGTGCCAGCAGCGTAGCTCCCAGCGGGGGGGCCAGCAAAAACATTCAGTACTTC. Amino acids: CASSVAPSGGASKNIQYF.

This chain links TRBV2 with TRBJ2-5, with 13 bases identical to TRBD2. CDR1 SNHLY and CDR2 FYNNEI come from the germline V gene. CDR3 length: 19 residues. Trimming removed 1 base from V and 5 bases from J; junction bases left unmatched: 13. CDR3: CASSEGYLGLAGTMETQYF. Here the CDR3 DNA reads TGTGCCAGCAGTGAAGGTTACCTGGGACTAGCGGGAACGATGGAGACCCAGTACTTC.

The chain has TRBV7-9 and TRBJ1-4, with 8 bases lining up with TRBD1. Losses at the gene ends were 3 bases for V and 6 bases for J; bases not matched to a gene: 3. The CDR3 consists of 14 residues. Germline V gives CDR1 SEHNR, CDR2 FQNEAQ (reference sequence). Here the CDR3 reads CASSLTGDYEKLFF. Here the CDR3 DNA reads TGTGCCAGCAGCTTGACAGGGGACTATGAAAAACTGTTTTTT. The variable domain in full, completed from reference TRBV7-9 and TRBJ1-4, reads DTGVSQNPRHKITKRGQNVTFRCDPISEHNRLYWYRQTLGQGPEFLTYFQNEAQLEKSRLLSDRFSAERPKGSFSTLEIQRTEQGDSAMYLCASSLTGDYEKLFFGSGTQLSVL.

This clone was seen only once. This chain uses TRBV6-5 with TRBJ1-2; D is perhaps TRBD1 (5 bases). The V gene's germline CDR1 is MNHEY and CDR2 SVGAGI. Trimming pared 8 bases from V and 4 bases from J, leaving 8 bases between. The CDR3 runs to 11 residues. CDR3 in DNA: TGTGCCAGCCGAGACAGCTATGGCTACACCTTC. Translating it yields CASRDSYGYTF.

The rearrangement joins TRBV5-1 to TRBJ2-7; TRBD1 matches at 9 bases. The germline CDR1 and CDR2 sequences are SGHRS and YFSETQ. This CDR3 comprises 14 residues. V shed 2 bases and J 4 bases; nucleotides not matched to a gene: 4. CDR3 sequence reads: CASSFGQGRYEQYF. The CDR3 DNA follows: TGCGCCAGCAGCTTCGGACAGGGGAGGTACGAGCAGTACTTC.

This clone came up once. The chain carries TRBV7-8 and TRBJ2-7; perhaps TRBD2 as D (7 bases). The ends were cut back, 5 bases at V and 1 base at J, with 18 bases in the middle. The length of the CDR3 is 16 residues. Germline CDR1 SGHVS, CDR2 FQNEAQ. CDR3 DNA: TGTGCCAGCAGCCCAGAGAGGGGGGGCCCATCCTACGAGCAGTACTTC. This gives the protein CASSPERGGPSYEQYF.

The chain is built from TRBV5-1 and TRBJ2-3; 8 nucleotides align to TRBD1. V was clipped by 6 bases and J by 4 bases; unmatched bases: 7. The V gene's germline CDR1 is SGHRS and CDR2 YFSETQ. This CDR3 comprises 14 residues. The CDR3 DNA follows: TGCGCCAGCATACAGGGGGGTCCGCCAGATACGCAGTATTTT. This translates into CASIQGGPPDTQYF.

J is TRBJ2-2 and V is TRBV28; D gene uncertain. This CDR3 contains 14 residues. V lost 7 bases, J lost 3 bases, and 12 bases lay in between. Germline V CDR1 and CDR2: MDHEN, SYDVKM. The CDR3 DNA reads TGTGCCAGCACCCTCTCTGGGTACACCGGGGAGCTGTTTTTT. This sequence encodes CASTLSGYTGELFF.

The chain combines TRBV25-1 with TRBJ1-4; D is perhaps TRBD1 (6 bases). Trimming took 5 bases from V and 8 from J, leaving 15 bases between them. Germline CDR1 is MGHDK and CDR2 is SYGVNS. The CDR3 runs 14 residues. CDR3 sequence (DNA): TGTGCCAGCAGTAGGACAGTGGGACGGGAAAAACTGTTTTTT. Translating it yields CASSRTVGREKLFF.

The rearrangement links TRBV9 to TRBJ2-3, with 10 positions matching TRBD2. Germline assignment: CDR1 SGDLS and CDR2 YYNGEE. J was trimmed by 11 bases and V by 4 bases; bases with no gene match: 10. The CDR3 has 14 residues. CDR3 in amino acids: CASSKGLAGEGQYF. The CDR3 DNA reads TGTGCCAGCAGCAAGGGCCTAGCGGGGGAGGGGCAGTATTTT.